Below, 29 T cell receptor beta chains from the same sample are listed, as sequenced in a study of T cell clonotyping in hematopoietic cell transplantation. Assay: immunoSEQ multiplex PCR; the TCRdb copy retains only in-frame clones and omits some. The data show approximately 80,000 clones, 90% to 96% seen once. Described time point: recipient sample about 28 days before transplant, after cytoreduction. Sequencing was performed on peripheral blood mononuclear cells, taken before stem cell transplant. These receptors were collected from a woman between 50 and 59 years old with acute myeloid leukemia. Some clones in this sample may be carry-over from other donors' samples.

The chain combines TRBV7-2 with TRBJ2-7; maybe TRBD2 (6 bases). The V end lost 1 base, the J end lost 1 base, and 8 bases lay between the germline ends. The CDR3 has 14 amino acids. Germline values: CDR1 SGHTA, CDR2 FQGNSA. The DNA of the CDR3 is TGTGCCAGCAGCTTAGACGGGACTTCCTACGAGCAGTACTTC. Encoded protein: CASSLDGTSYEQYF. Combining the CDR3 with reference TRBV7-2 and TRBJ2-7 gives the whole variable domain GAGVSQSPSNKVTEKGKDVELRCDPISGHTALYWYRQSLGQGLEFLIYFQGNSAPDKSGLPSDRFSAERTGGSVSTLTIQRTQQEDSAVYLCASSLDGTSYEQYFGPGTRLTVT.

Remarks on this clone: The junction departs from germline at one end; a sequencing error may be responsible. The chain uses TRBV5-1 and TRBJ2-7; 7 nucleotides line up with TRBD1. The CDR3 runs 13 residues. Germline V lookup: CDR1 SGHRS, CDR2 YFSETQ. CDR3 nucleotides: TGCGCCAGCAGTTTGGACAGGTACTACGAGCAGTACTTC. Translating it yields CASSLDRYYEQYF.

V usage is TRBV5-1 and J usage is TRBJ2-7, with 10 bases matching TRBD1. The V gene's germline CDR1 is SGHRS and CDR2 YFSETQ. The J segment lost 6 bases and the V segment lost 6 bases, leaving 6 bases of the junction unmatched. The CDR3 contains 13 residues. CDR3 sequence reads: CASTRQGASEQYF. CDR3 nucleotides: TGCGCCAGCACCCGACAGGGGGCGAGCGAGCAGTACTTC.

The CDR3, as DNA: TGTGCCAGCAGTCCACACAGGGAGGGGCAGCCCCAGCATTTT. It translates to CASSPHREGQPQHF. This chain connects TRBV28 to TRBJ1-5; maybe TRBD1 (6 bases). CDR3 length: 14 amino acids. CDR1 and CDR2 from the germline V gene are MDHEN and SYDVKM. Trimming left V 5 bases short and J 7 bases short, with 15 bases between.

The CDR3 bases are TGTGCCAGCAGAAGGACAGAGGGCAATCAGCCCCAGCATTTT. Its protein product is CASRRTEGNQPQHF. The chain recombines TRBV2 with TRBJ1-5; the D gene is possibly TRBD1 (6 bases). This CDR3 has 14 residues. Germline values: CDR1 SNHLY, CDR2 FYNNEI. V was pared by 6 bases and J by 2 bases, with 11 bases between. Complete variable domain (other parts from reference TRBV2 and TRBJ1-5): EPEVTQTPSHQVTQMGQEVILRCVPISNHLYFYWYRQILGQKVEFLVSFYNNEISEKSEIFDDQFSVERPDGSNFTLKIRSTKLEDSAMYFCASRRTEGNQPQHFGDGTRLSIL.

The J gene is TRBJ1-1, the V gene TRBV19, with 9 bases that match TRBD1. The V gene end was trimmed by 4 bases and the J gene end by 0 bases; junction bases not matched to a gene: 6. The length of the CDR3 is 16 residues. The germline CDR1 and CDR2 sequences are LNHDA and SQIVND (reference sequence). CDR3 sequence reads: CASSTPGQGLNTEAFF. The CDR3 region has the DNA TGTGCCAGTAGTACCCCAGGACAGGGGTTGAACACTGAAGCTTTCTTT.

The J gene is TRBJ1-2, the V gene TRBV6-1, with a weak D call TRBD1 (5 bases). Per germline, CDR1 MNHNS and CDR2 SASEGT. Trimming removed 3 bases from V and 7 bases from J, with 9 bases in between. The CDR3 length is 12 residues. The CDR3: CASSDRAGGYTF. CDR3 sequence (DNA): TGTGCCAGCAGTGACAGGGCGGGTGGCTACACCTTC.

The chain employs TRBV19 and TRBJ2-4, with 9 bases fitting TRBD1. Germline V CDR1 and CDR2: LNHDA, SQIVND (reference sequence). Trimming at V came to 0 bases and at J to 3 bases, leaving 3 bases not matched to a gene. The CDR3 contains 16 residues. The CDR3 spells CASSIDRQGGKNIQYF. CDR3 nucleotides: TGTGCCAGTAGTATAGATAGACAGGGGGGCAAAAACATTCAGTACTTC.

The chain carries TRBV2 and TRBJ1-1; tentatively, D is TRBD1 (5 bases). There are 11 residues in the CDR3. Germline lookup yields CDR1 SNHLY and CDR2 FYNNEI. Between the trimmed V and J ends, which lost 9 bases and 11 bases, there was a span of 16 bases. The DNA of the CDR3 is TGTGCCAGTGGGGCGTCTCCTCGGGCTTTCTTT. Translated, it gives CASGASPRAFF.

This chain links TRBV28 with TRBJ1-1; D call uncertain. V was pared by 3 bases and J by 5 bases, with 4 bases between. Germline V gives CDR1 MDHEN, CDR2 SYDVKM. The CDR3 extends over 11 amino acids. CDR3 nucleotides: TGTGCCAGCAGTTTTTGGACTGAAGCTTTCTTT. Protein product: CASSFWTEAFF.

This chain uses TRBV6-1 with TRBJ2-1; 14 bases are a match to TRBD2. V trimming: 5 bases; J trimming: 9 bases; junction bases outside the gene matches: 6. Germline CDR1 reads MNHNS; CDR2 reads SASEGT. This CDR3 has 15 amino acids. The DNA of the CDR3 is TGTGCCAGCAGTCCGACTAGCGGGGGGGAGGGTGAGCAGTTCTTC. Translating gives CASSPTSGGEGEQFF.

The V call is TRBV28, the J call TRBJ2-7, with D perhaps TRBD2 (7 bases). V was trimmed by 7 bases and J by 0 bases, leaving 16 bases between them. Germline V gene sequence: CDR1 MDHEN, CDR2 SYDVKM. The CDR3 is made up of 15 amino acids. In DNA form, the CDR3 reads TGTGCCAGCAAACGAGGCGGGGGCAGCTCCTACGAGCAGTACTTC. Its protein is CASKRGGGSSYEQYF. The full variable domain, in which reference TRBV28 and TRBJ2-7 provide the parts outside the CDR3, is DVKVTQSSRYLVKRTGEKVFLECVQDMDHENMFWYRQDPGLGLRLIYFSYDVKMKEKGDIPEGYSVSREKKERFSLILESASTNQTSMYLCASKRGGGSSYEQYFGPGTRLTVT.

This CDR3 reads CASSQFGAGKSYEQYF. In DNA form, the CDR3 reads TGCGCCAGCAGCCAATTCGGAGCGGGAAAGTCCTACGAGCAGTACTTC. This sequence joins TRBV4-1 and TRBJ2-7; 7 positions match TRBD2. Germline V gives CDR1 MGHRA, CDR2 YSYEKL. The J segment lost 1 base and the V segment lost 2 bases, leaving 8 bases of the junction unmatched. There are 16 residues in the CDR3.

This clone was recorded once. This rearrangement joins TRBV7-2 to TRBJ2-4, with D tentatively TRBD1 (7 bases). Per germline, CDR1 SGHTA and CDR2 FQGNSA. The CDR3 is 14 residues long. The germline V and J ends were trimmed by 1 base and 8 bases, with 12 bases remaining between them. The CDR3 loop reads CASSLDTGEDIQYF. Written as DNA, the CDR3 is TGTGCCAGCAGCTTAGACACAGGGGAGGACATTCAGTACTTC.

The chain couples TRBV6-5 to TRBJ2-2; D may be TRBD2 (5 bases). The CDR3 length is 14 residues. V dropped 6 bases and J dropped 6 bases, with 14 bases sitting between them. Germline V gene lookup returns CDR1 MNHEY and CDR2 SVGAGI. CDR3: CASSPFGVAGELFF. The CDR3, as DNA: TGTGCCAGCAGCCCTTTCGGGGTAGCCGGGGAGCTGTTTTTT.

The chain carries TRBV15 and TRBJ2-5; TRBD2 aligns across 13 bases. Unmatched junction bases numbered 12, after V lost 3 bases and J lost 2 bases. Germline assignment: CDR1 LNHNV and CDR2 YYDKDF (reference sequence). The CDR3 contains 19 residues. DNA of the CDR3: TGTGCCACCAGCAGGGGGACTAGCGGGGCTTGGACCCCTCAAGAGACCCAGTACTTC. Residues: CATSRGTSGAWTPQETQYF.

This chain uses TRBV4-1 with TRBJ2-1, with 7 bases aligning to TRBD1. Germline CDR1 is MGHRA and CDR2 is YSYEKL. J lost 0 bases, V lost 3 bases, and 2 bases had no gene match. The CDR3 has 15 amino acids. Here the CDR3 reads CASSQGQNSYNEQFF. In nucleotides, the CDR3 is TGCGCCAGCAGCCAGGGACAGAACTCCTACAATGAGCAGTTCTTC.

V usage is TRBV4-1 and J usage is TRBJ2-1; no firm D call. Trimming removed 2 bases from V and 7 bases from J, with 15 bases in between. Germline V gives CDR1 MGHRA, CDR2 YSYEKL. The CDR3 runs 15 residues. This CDR3 is CASSQPTLGRNEQFF. The CDR3 DNA follows: TGCGCCAGCAGCCAACCAACTCTGGGCCGTAATGAGCAGTTCTTC.

Of note for this clone: The sample holds other DNA sequences that translate to the same CDR3. The CDR3 DNA sequence: TGCGCCAGCAGCGCGGACTACGAGCAGTACTTC. The encoded protein is CASSADYEQYF. This chain joins TRBV5-1 and TRBJ2-7; D ambiguous. This CDR3 region has 11 residues. CDR1 SGHRS and CDR2 YFSETQ come from the germline V gene. V dropped 4 bases and J dropped 3 bases, with 5 bases sitting between them.

The V and J genes are TRBV30 and TRBJ2-3; 9 bases align to TRBD2. This CDR3 has 18 amino acids. Trimming removed 0 bases from V and 0 bases from J; junction bases left unmatched: 10. Germline lookup yields CDR1 GTSNPN and CDR2 SVGIG (reference sequence). The DNA of the CDR3 is TGTGCCTGGAGTGTAGGAGCTAGCGGGGACCCTAGCACAGATACGCAGTATTTT. This codes for CAWSVGASGDPSTDTQYF. Supplemented by reference TRBV30 and TRBJ2-3, the full variable domain reads SQTIHQWPATLVQPVGSPLSLECTVEGTSNPNLYWYRQAAGRGLQLLFYSVGIGQISSEVPQNLSASRPQDRQFILSSKKLLLSDSGFYLCAWSVGASGDPSTDTQYFGPGTRLTVL.

The chain recombines TRBV29-1 with TRBJ2-1, with TRBD2 as a possible D gene (6 bases). Germline V gives CDR1 SQVTM, CDR2 ANQGSEA. The CDR3 consists of 13 residues. The V end lost 5 bases, the J end lost 7 bases, and 15 bases lay between the germline ends. CDR3 sequence reads: CSVSATRDNEQFF. CDR3 nucleotides: TGCAGCGTTTCCGCGACTAGAGATAATGAGCAGTTCTTC.

The J gene is TRBJ1-5, the V gene TRBV15; no definite D call. CDR1 LNHNV and CDR2 YYDKDF come from the germline V gene (reference sequence). CDR3 length: 14 amino acids. V lost 0 bases and J lost 2, with 5 bases in between. The chain's CDR3 is CATSRDMGNQPQHF. CDR3 nucleotide sequence: TGTGCCACCAGCAGAGATATGGGCAATCAGCCCCAGCATTTT.

This rearrangement joins TRBV2 to TRBJ1-1; 7 bases line up with TRBD1. Germline V lookup: CDR1 SNHLY, CDR2 FYNNEI. Trimming removed 5 bases from V and 9 bases from J; junction bases left unmatched: 3. This CDR3 contains 11 residues. The CDR3 DNA follows: TGTGCCAGCAGTCGGGACAGTCAAGCTTTCTTT. It yields the protein CASSRDSQAFF.

V and J are TRBV5-6 and TRBJ2-7; unclear D gene. V was pared by 4 bases and J by 2 bases, with 25 bases between. This CDR3 has 18 amino acids. CDR1 is SGHDT, CDR2 YYEEEE, per germline. This CDR3 reads CASSLPYGPPSIAYEQYF. Written as DNA, the CDR3 is TGTGCCAGCAGCCTACCCTACGGCCCTCCATCGATTGCCTACGAGCAGTACTTC.

The chain recombines TRBV30 with TRBJ2-7; no reliable D call. The V gene's germline CDR1 is GTSNPN and CDR2 SVGIG (reference sequence). The CDR3 consists of 15 residues. Trimming shortened V by 3 bases and J by 3 bases, and 18 bases separated the two germline ends. The DNA of the CDR3 is TGTGCCTGGAGGCCCCCCGAAGGGTCGGGCTACGAGCAGTACTTC. It translates to CAWRPPEGSGYEQYF.

This sequence joins TRBV7-2 and TRBJ2-5; the match to TRBD2 covers 7 bases. The CDR3 spans 15 residues. Looked up from germline, CDR1 is SGHTA and CDR2 is FQGNSA. V gave up 5 bases and J gave up 3 bases; unmatched junction bases: 9. In nucleotides, the CDR3 is TGTGCCAGCAGCCGGGGTAGCGGGTGGGAAGAGACCCAGTACTTC. Translation gives CASSRGSGWEETQYF.

The V gene is TRBV27, the J gene TRBJ2-7, with 10 bases lining up with TRBD2. The CDR3 extends over 15 amino acids. V was clipped by 2 bases and J by 2 bases; unmatched bases: 3. Germline V gives CDR1 MNHEY, CDR2 SMNVEV (reference sequence). The DNA for the CDR3 is TGTGCCAGCAGTTTAGGGAGCGGGAGGGCCTACGAGCAGTACTTC. Protein sequence: CASSLGSGRAYEQYF.

The J gene is TRBJ1-5, the V gene TRBV5-4; D uncertain. Germline V gene sequence: CDR1 SGHNT, CDR2 YYREEE (reference sequence). CDR3 length equals 14 residues. V lost 3 bases, J lost 1 base, and 8 bases lay in between. CDR3 sequence reads: CASSSIGSNQPQHF. CDR3 coding DNA: TGTGCCAGCAGCTCTATAGGGAGCAATCAGCCCCAGCATTTT.

This sequence joins TRBV27 and TRBJ2-7; no firm D call. The CDR3 runs 14 residues. V lost 2 bases, J lost 1 base, and 9 bases lay in between. The germline CDR1 and CDR2 sequences are MNHEY and SMNVEV (reference sequence). CDR3 amino acids: CASSLGRASYEQYF. DNA of the CDR3: TGTGCCAGCAGTTTAGGGCGTGCGTCCTACGAGCAGTACTTC.